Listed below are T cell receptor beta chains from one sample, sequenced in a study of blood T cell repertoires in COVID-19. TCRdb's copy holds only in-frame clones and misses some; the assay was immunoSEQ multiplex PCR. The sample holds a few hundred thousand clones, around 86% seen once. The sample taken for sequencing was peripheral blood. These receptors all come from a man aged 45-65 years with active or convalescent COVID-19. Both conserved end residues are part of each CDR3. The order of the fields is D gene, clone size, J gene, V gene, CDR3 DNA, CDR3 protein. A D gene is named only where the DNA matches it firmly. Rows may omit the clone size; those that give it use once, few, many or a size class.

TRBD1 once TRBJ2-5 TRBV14 TGTGCCAGCAGCCGACCCGGGACAGGGGGGACCCAGTACTTC CASSRPGTGGTQYF
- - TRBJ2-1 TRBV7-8 TGTGCCAGCAGCTTAGTCAGGGATGAGCAGTTCTTC CASSLVRDEQFF
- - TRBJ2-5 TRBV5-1 TGCGCCAGCAGCCCCGACAGCACTAAAGAGACCCAATACTTC CASSPDSTKETQYF
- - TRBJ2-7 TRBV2 TGTGCCAGCAGTGAAGCTCAAGGAGGAGGGCCCGAGCAGTACTTC CASSEAQGGGPEQYF
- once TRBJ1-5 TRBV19 TGTGCCCGGGTAAAGGTCAGGGGAGGCAATCAGCCCCAGCATTTT CARVKVRGGNQPQHF
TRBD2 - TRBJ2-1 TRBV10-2 TGCGCCAGCAGTCCCCTAGCGGGGACTTACAATGAGCAGTTCTTC CASSPLAGTYNEQFF
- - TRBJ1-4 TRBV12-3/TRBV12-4 TGTGCCAGCAGCCCGGAGGAAACCATACTGTTTTTT CASSPEETILFF
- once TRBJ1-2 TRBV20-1 TGCAGTGGCAGGGTTTACGGCTACACCTTC CSGRVYGYTF
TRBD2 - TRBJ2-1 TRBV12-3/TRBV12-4 TGTGCCAGCAGTCAGCGGGGGGCCGAGCAGTTCTTC CASSQRGAEQFF
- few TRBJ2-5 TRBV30 TGTGCCTGGAGTGCCGGAGGAGAGACCCAGTACTTC CAWSAGGETQYF
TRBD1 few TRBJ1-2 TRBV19 TGTGCCAGTAGTTTCGGACAGGGCGAGGGTGGCTACACCTTC CASSFGQGEGGYTF
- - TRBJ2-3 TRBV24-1 TGTGCCACCAGTGATTTTGGGAGTGGCCGGGGAGAGACAGATACGCAGTATTTT CATSDFGSGRGETDTQYF
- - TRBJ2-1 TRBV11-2 TGTGCCAGCAGCTTAGTCGGAGGATCCTACAATGAGCAGTTCTTC CASSLVGGSYNEQFF
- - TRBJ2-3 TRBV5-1 TGCGCCAGCAGCTTGCAGTTCAGGGGCCGCACAGATACGCAGTATTTT CASSLQFRGRTDTQYF
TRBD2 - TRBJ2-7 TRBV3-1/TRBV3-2 TGTGCCAGCAGCCAAGAGGGGGTAAGGGCTAGCGGGAGGGCCTTGGGCGAGCAGTACTTC CASSQEGVRASGRALGEQYF
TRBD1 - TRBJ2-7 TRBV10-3 TGTGCCATTAGGGACAGCTCCTACGAGCAGTACTTC CAIRDSSYEQYF
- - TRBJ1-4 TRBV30 TGTGCCTGGGGTCGCGGGGGAGGAGAGGAAAAACTGTTTTTT CAWGRGGGEEKLFF
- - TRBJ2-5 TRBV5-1 TGCGCCAGCAGCTTGGAGGGGGAGACCCAGTACTTC CASSLEGETQYF
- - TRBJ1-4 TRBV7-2 TGTGCCAGCAGCCCTGGGGGGGGCAGGAATGAAAAACTGTTTTTT CASSPGGGRNEKLFF
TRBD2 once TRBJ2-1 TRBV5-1 TGCGCCAGCAGCTTGAATAGCGGGAGCCTATACAATGAGCAGTTCTTC CASSLNSGSLYNEQFF
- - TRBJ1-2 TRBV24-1 TGTGCCACCAGTGATTTGACAGACTATGGCTACACCTTC CATSDLTDYGYTF
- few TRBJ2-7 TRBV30 TGTGCCTGGAGCCAGTCCTACGAGCAGTACTTC CAWSQSYEQYF
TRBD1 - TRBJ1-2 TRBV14 TGTGCCAGCAGCCACCGGGACAGGCGAACCTATGGCTACACCTTC CASSHRDRRTYGYTF
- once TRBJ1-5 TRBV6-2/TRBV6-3 TGTGCCAGCAGTTACGAACAGGACAGCAATCAGCCCCAGCATTTT CASSYEQDSNQPQHF
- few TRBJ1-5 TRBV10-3 TGTGCCATCAGTGAGTCGACTCCGGATTCAGGGGCCCAGCATTTT CAISESTPDSGAQHF
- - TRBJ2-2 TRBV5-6 TGTGCCAGCAGTCGGGCAGGGGCCACCGGGGAGCTGTTTTTT CASSRAGATGELFF
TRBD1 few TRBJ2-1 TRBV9 TGTGCCAGCAGCCCAGAAAGGAGGACAGGAGTCTCCTACAATGAGCAGTTCTTC CASSPERRTGVSYNEQFF
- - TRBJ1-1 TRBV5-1 TGCGCCAGCAGCTATTGGGGGCAGTCGAACACTGAAGCTTTCTTT CASSYWGQSNTEAFF
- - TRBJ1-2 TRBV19 TGTGCCAGTAGTCTCCTCCCGACTGGGGGGGCCTATGGCTACACCTTC CASSLLPTGGAYGYTF
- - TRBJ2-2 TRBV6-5 TGTGCCAGCAGCACGATTCCCAGGGTTACCGGGGAGCTGTTTTTT CASSTIPRVTGELFF
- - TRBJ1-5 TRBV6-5 TGTGCCAGCAGTAACGGTAGCAATCAGCCCCAGCATTTT CASSNGSNQPQHF
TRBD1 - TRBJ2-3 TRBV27 TGTGCCAGCAGTTTAAAGGGGGCTACAGATACGCAGTATTTT CASSLKGATDTQYF
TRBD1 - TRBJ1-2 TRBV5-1 TGCGCCAGCAGCTTGGCCTTAGGGACAGGTGGCTACACCTTC CASSLALGTGGYTF
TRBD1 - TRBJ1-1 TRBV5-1 TGCGCCAGCAGCCAGGGACAGGGCCCTTGGGCTGAAGCTTTCTTT CASSQGQGPWAEAFF